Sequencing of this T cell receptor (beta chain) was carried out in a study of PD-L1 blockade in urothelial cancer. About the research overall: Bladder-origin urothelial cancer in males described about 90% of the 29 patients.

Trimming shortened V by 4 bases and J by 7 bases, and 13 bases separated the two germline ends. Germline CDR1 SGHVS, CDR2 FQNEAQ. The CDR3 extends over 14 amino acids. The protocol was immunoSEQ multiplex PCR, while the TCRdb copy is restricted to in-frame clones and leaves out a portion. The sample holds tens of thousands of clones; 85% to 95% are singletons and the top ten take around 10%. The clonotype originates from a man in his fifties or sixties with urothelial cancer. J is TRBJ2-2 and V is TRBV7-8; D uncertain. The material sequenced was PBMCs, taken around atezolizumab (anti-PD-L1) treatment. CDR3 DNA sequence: TGTGCCAGCAGCTCGGTCCGGGTTAGCGGGGAGCTGTTTTTT. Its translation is CASSSVRVSGELFF.